This T cell receptor beta chain comes out of a study of blood T cell repertoires in COVID-19. Overall study: Samples representing acute and convalescent COVID-19 were sourced from the United States, Italy and Spain. T cells, B-cell-depleted T cells, or PBMCs supplied cDNA or gDNA.

This clone has just a few counts. The germline V gene encodes CDR1 MGHRA and CDR2 YSYEKL. Trimming cost V 3 bases and J 2 bases; bases outside gene matches: 17. The CDR3 spans 19 residues. In the original analysis: Reference gene primer amplification gave estimated nucleated cell counts. TCRdb's table, derived via immunoSEQ multiplex PCR, lists solely in-frame clones and lacks some. That table is the source of V, J and clone size, and D and trimming were worked out from the DNA. The sample yields approximately 71,000 clones, roughly 84% seen once. The chain links TRBV4-1 to TRBJ2-7; TRBD1 matches at 9 bases. The clonotype comes from a man aged 45-65 years with acute or convalescent COVID-19. The sample consisted of peripheral blood. CDR3 sequence (DNA): TGCGCCAGCAGCCATCGTCGCATACAGGACAGGGGCGTCCCCTACGAGCAGTACTTC. Amino acid sequence: CASSHRRIQDRGVPYEQYF.